This T cell receptor (beta chain) was obtained from a study of response to subunit inactivated influenza vaccine. Findings and limits, study-wide: The authors proposed limited new T cell recruitment per seasonal influenza vaccination.

Many counts were recorded for this clonotype. As yet, its antigen is unknown. Germline assignment: CDR1 MGHRA and CDR2 YSYEKL. CDR3 size: 12 residues. The ends were cut back, 4 bases at V and 5 bases at J, with 8 bases in the middle. TCRdb re-analysed the RT-PCR reads in MiXCR, keeping a single row per CDR3 protein. This sample has about 190,000 distinct CDR3 sequences; 13% to 15% occur once, and the top ten carry approximately 25%. The clonotype comes from a middle-aged man who received an inactivated influenza vaccine. The V gene is TRBV4-1, the J gene TRBJ2-5; D perhaps matches TRBD2 (6 bases). The sample consisted of CD8+ T cells sorted from PBMCs, taken roughly 5 days after vaccination. CDR3 nucleotide sequence: TGCGCCAGCAGCCCTGGGGGGGAGACCCAGTACTTC. This gives the protein CASSPGGETQYF.